A single sample gave rise to the 15 T cell receptor beta chains below, sequenced in a study of early stage breast cancer tumors. Assay: immunoSEQ multiplex PCR; the TCRdb copy retains only in-frame clones and omits some. The sample carries 70,000 or so clones, approximately 84% recorded once. The sample comprised blood. These TCRs come from a person aged 40 to 49 with breast cancer.

This clone appeared a few times. V gene TRBV10-3 combines with J gene TRBJ1-5; 7 nucleotides line up with TRBD1. The J segment lost 5 bases and the V segment lost 5 bases, leaving 3 bases of the junction unmatched. From germline, CDR1 is ENHRY and CDR2 SYGVKD. The CDR3 totals 13 residues. The CDR3 reads CAISTGEDQPQHF. CDR3 in DNA: TGTGCCATCAGTACAGGGGAAGATCAGCCCCAGCATTTT.

The chain has TRBV5-8 and TRBJ2-7; D perhaps matches TRBD2 (5 bases). CDR1 is SGHTS and CDR2 is YDEGEE in the germline V gene. The CDR3 runs 16 residues. Trimming shortened V by 7 bases and J by 7 bases, and 27 bases separated the two germline ends. The CDR3: CASRILRPGHSGEQYF. The CDR3 bases are TGTGCCAGCCGAATCCTACGGCCAGGCCATTCGGGAGAGCAGTACTTC.

The CDR3 DNA reads as TGTGCCAGCAGTTTACAGTACGGGGCCAACGTCCTGACTTTC. Protein: CASSLQYGANVLTF. The chain joins TRBV28 to TRBJ2-6; D gene unclear. With 2 bases removed from V and 4 bases from J, the gap between germline ends came to 6 bases. The V gene's germline CDR1 is MDHEN and CDR2 SYDVKM. The CDR3 covers 14 residues.

This clone was observed a single time. The chain uses TRBV28 and TRBJ2-3, with 12 positions matching TRBD2. CDR3 length: 15 residues. Germline V gene sequence: CDR1 MDHEN, CDR2 SYDVKM. Trimming cost V 6 bases and J 6 bases; bases outside gene matches: 7. The CDR3: CASRVSSGRADTQYF. CDR3 bases: TGTGCCAGCAGGGTATCTAGCGGGAGGGCGGATACGCAGTATTTT.

This clone was seen a single time. The chain is built from TRBV19 and TRBJ2-7, with 9 bases identical to TRBD1. The germline CDR1 and CDR2 sequences are LNHDA and SQIVND (reference sequence). The CDR3 is made up of 15 amino acids. V shed 4 bases, J shed 2 bases, and the junction held 6 bases outside the gene matches. This CDR3 reads CASSTTTGGTYEQYF. In DNA, the CDR3 is TGTGCCAGTAGTACCACGACAGGGGGAACCTACGAGCAGTACTTC.

The chain links TRBV5-1 to TRBJ2-3; no reliable D call. CDR1 is SGHRS and CDR2 is YFSETQ in the germline V gene. The V end was cut by 4 bases, the J end by 5 bases, with 11 bases between. The CDR3 totals 13 residues. Here the CDR3 DNA reads TGCGCCAGCAGCGATCCGGGCGGAGATACGCAGTATTTT. It yields the protein CASSDPGGDTQYF.

This rearrangement joins TRBV10-1 to TRBJ1-1; TRBD1 aligns across 7 bases. CDR1 and CDR2 from the germline V gene are WNHNN and SYGVQD (reference sequence). The ends lost 8 bases at V and 2 bases at J; junction bases unmatched: 11. The length of the CDR3 is 15 residues. CDR3 amino acids: CASPGAGTANTEAFF. The CDR3 DNA sequence: TGCGCCAGCCCGGGGGCCGGGACAGCTAACACTGAAGCTTTCTTT.

In DNA, the CDR3 is TGTGCCTGGAGTGTACAGGGTGACACTGAAGCTTTCTTT. Translation gives CAWSVQGDTEAFF. V is TRBV30 and J is TRBJ1-1; TRBD1 is a possible D gene (6 bases). The CDR3 contains 13 residues. Germline V lookup: CDR1 GTSNPN, CDR2 SVGIG (reference sequence). V was pared by 0 bases and J by 3 bases, with 8 bases between.

This rearrangement joins TRBV6-6 to TRBJ2-3; D perhaps matches TRBD1 (6 bases). This CDR3 region has 12 residues. Germline V gives CDR1 MNHNY, CDR2 SVGAGI (reference sequence). V lost 5 bases and J lost 6, with 9 bases in between. The CDR3, as DNA: TGTGCCAGCAGTGACAGGCGCGATACGCAGTATTTT. Encoded protein: CASSDRRDTQYF.

The V and J genes are TRBV27 and TRBJ1-2; TRBD1 might be the D (5 bases). Per germline, CDR1 MNHEY and CDR2 SMNVEV (reference sequence). V shed 5 bases and J shed 5 bases, with 18 bases lying between them. CDR3 length equals 15 residues. The CDR3 DNA reads as TGTGCCAGCAGTCCCAAATCTTTACAGGTTTATGGCTACACCTTC. This encodes CASSPKSLQVYGYTF.

The CDR3 nucleotides are TGTGCCAGCAGCTTAGTCGATCAGCCCCAGCATTTT. Translated, it gives CASSLVDQPQHF. The V call is TRBV7-9, the J call TRBJ1-5; unclear D gene. Germline CDR1 is SEHNR and CDR2 is FQNEAQ (reference sequence). The ends were cut back, 1 base at V and 5 bases at J, with 3 bases in the middle. There are 12 residues in the CDR3.

The chain uses TRBV27 and TRBJ2-7; D not resolved. Trimming took 5 bases from V and 2 from J, leaving 10 bases between them. CDR3 length: 13 amino acids. CDR1 and CDR2 from the germline V gene are MNHEY and SMNVEV (reference sequence). CDR3 bases: TGTGCCAGCAGTCCCGGTCCCGCCTACGAGCAGTACTTC. This translates into CASSPGPAYEQYF.

This sequence joins TRBV6-5 and TRBJ1-3; D is unresolved. Trimming stripped 0 bases from V and 0 bases from J, with 9 bases between. This CDR3 spans 16 amino acids. Germline CDR1 MNHEY, CDR2 SVGAGI. This CDR3 is CASSYSAGTSGNTIYF. In nucleotides, the CDR3 is TGTGCCAGCAGTTACTCGGCAGGAACCTCTGGAAACACCATATATTTT.

The chain combines TRBV6-6 with TRBJ1-4, with D hard to call. Germline V gene sequence: CDR1 MNHNY, CDR2 SVGAGI (reference sequence). This CDR3 comprises 15 residues. Trimming left V 0 bases short and J 4 bases short, with 9 bases between. Written as DNA, the CDR3 is TGTGCCAGCAGTTACTCTTATGGAGATAATGAAAAACTGTTTTTT. As protein: CASSYSYGDNEKLFF.

V and J are TRBV2 and TRBJ2-3; D is tentatively TRBD1 or TRBD2 (5 bases each). The germline V gene encodes CDR1 SNHLY and CDR2 FYNNEI. The CDR3 totals 14 residues. Trimming took 7 bases from V and 5 from J, leaving 16 bases between them. The CDR3 region is CASKFRGVQDTQYF. CDR3 bases: TGTGCCAGCAAGTTTCGAGGGGTCCAAGATACGCAGTATTTT.